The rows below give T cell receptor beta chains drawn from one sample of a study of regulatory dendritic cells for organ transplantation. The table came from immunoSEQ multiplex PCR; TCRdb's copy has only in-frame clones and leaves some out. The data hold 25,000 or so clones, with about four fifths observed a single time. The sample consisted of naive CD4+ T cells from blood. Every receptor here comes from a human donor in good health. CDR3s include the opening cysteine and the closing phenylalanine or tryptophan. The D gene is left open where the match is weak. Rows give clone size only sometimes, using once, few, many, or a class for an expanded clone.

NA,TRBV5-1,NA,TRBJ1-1,TGCGCCAGCAGCTTGATGGGACAAAGGGCGAACACTGAAGCTTTCTTT,CASSLMGQRANTEAFF
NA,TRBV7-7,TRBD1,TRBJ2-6,TGTGCCAGCAGCTTTGGACCGGGACAGGGTTCGGGGGCCAACGTCCTGACTTTC,CASSFGPGQGSGANVLTF
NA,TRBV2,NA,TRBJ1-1,TGTGCCAGCAGTGTGTTTTCCCCGACTGGCACTGAAGCTTTCTTT,CASSVFSPTGTEAFF
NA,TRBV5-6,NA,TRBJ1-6,TGTGCCAGCAGCTTGCTACGTTCACCCCTCCACTTT,CASSLLRSPLHF
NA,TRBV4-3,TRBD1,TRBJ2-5,TGCGCCACCCTGGACAGGGAGGAGACCCAGTACTTC,CATLDREETQYF
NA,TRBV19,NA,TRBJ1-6,TGTGCCAGTAGTATAGAAAGGGGGGGAAATTCACCCCTCCACTTT,CASSIERGGNSPLHF
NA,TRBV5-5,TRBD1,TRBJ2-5,TGTGCCAGCAGCTTGGTAAGGGACAGGGGCCCTCCTTTGGTAAGGACCCAGTACTTC,CASSLVRDRGPPLVRTQYF
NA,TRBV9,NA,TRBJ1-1,TGTGCCAGCAGCGTCAGAGACAGAGACACTGAAGCTTTCTTT,CASSVRDRDTEAFF
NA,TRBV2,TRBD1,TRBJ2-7,TGTGCGACCCTTGGACAGGGGGGTGTCGAGCAGTACTTC,CATLGQGGVEQYF
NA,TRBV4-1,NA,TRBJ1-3,TGCGCCAGCAGCCAAGAATTCAGGCTTGGAAACACCATATATTTT,CASSQEFRLGNTIYF
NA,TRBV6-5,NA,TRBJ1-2,TGTGCCAGCAGTTACTCACGGGACTTCTATGGCTACACCTTC,CASSYSRDFYGYTF
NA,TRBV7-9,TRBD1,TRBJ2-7,TGTGCCAGCAGCTCCGCCACCTCGGGACAGGGCTACGAGCAGTACTTC,CASSSATSGQGYEQYF
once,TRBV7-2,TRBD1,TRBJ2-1,TGTGCCAGCAGCTTAGTACAGGGGCGATCCAATGAGCAGTTCTTC,CASSLVQGRSNEQFF
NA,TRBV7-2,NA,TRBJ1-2,TGTGCCAGCAGCCCGGGGGTTTGGGGCAAAGGCTACACCTTC,CASSPGVWGKGYTF
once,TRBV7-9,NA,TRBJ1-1,TGTGCCAGCAGCTTAGAACACGTTAACACTGAAGCTTTCTTT,CASSLEHVNTEAFF
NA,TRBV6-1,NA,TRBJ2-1,TGTGCCAGCAGTGAAGCGGTGACCCAGGGAAGTAAGTTCTTC,CASSEAVTQGSKFF
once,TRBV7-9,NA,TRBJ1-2,TGTGCCAGCAGAGCCAAAGGGGGTACTAACTATGGCTACACCTTC,CASRAKGGTNYGYTF
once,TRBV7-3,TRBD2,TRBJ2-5,TGTGCCAGCAGCTTAGGACTAGCGGGGGGTACGCAGACCCAGTACTTC,CASSLGLAGGTQTQYF
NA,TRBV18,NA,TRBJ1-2,TGTGCCAGCTCACCCCAGAATGTCGATGGCTACACCTTC,CASSPQNVDGYTF
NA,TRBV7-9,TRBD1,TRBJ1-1,TGTGCCAGCAACTCAGGGGGCGCGGGCACTGAAGCTTTCTTT,CASNSGGAGTEAFF
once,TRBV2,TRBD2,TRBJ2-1,TGTGCCAGCAGTGCCTCTAGCGGGGGGGGGCGTGAGCAGTTCTTC,CASSASSGGGREQFF
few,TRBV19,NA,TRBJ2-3,TGTGCCAGTAGTAGCGACAGATTTGGCACAGATACGCAGTATTTT,CASSSDRFGTDTQYF
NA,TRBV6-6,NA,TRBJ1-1,TGTGCCAGCAGTGACACGGATAACACTGAAGCTTTCTTT,CASSDTDNTEAFF
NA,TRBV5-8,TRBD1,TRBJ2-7,TGTGCCAGCAGTTGGGACAGGGTCTACGAGCAGTACTTC,CASSWDRVYEQYF
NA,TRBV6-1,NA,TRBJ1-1,TGTGCCAGCAGTGATCTGGGCATGAACACTGAAGCTTTCTTT,CASSDLGMNTEAFF
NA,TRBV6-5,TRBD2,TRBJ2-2,TGTGCCGCCAGACTAGCGGGGGGTAACACCGGGGAGCTGTTTTTT,CAARLAGGNTGELFF
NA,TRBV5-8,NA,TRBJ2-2,TGTGCCAGCAGCTTGACCTCCGGACAGTCCACCGGGGAGCTGTTTTTT,CASSLTSGQSTGELFF
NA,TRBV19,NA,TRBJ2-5,TGTGCCAGTAACAGCGGAATCGAGGGGACCCAGTACTTC,CASNSGIEGTQYF
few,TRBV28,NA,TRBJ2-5,TGTGCCAGCACTCCCGTATGGGCTCAAGAGACCCAGTACTTC,CASTPVWAQETQYF
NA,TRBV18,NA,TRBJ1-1,TGTGCCAGCTCCCCAGAGGCCTCGAACACTGAAGCTTTCTTT,CASSPEASNTEAFF
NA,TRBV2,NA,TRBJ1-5,TGTGCCAGCAGACCTGGACTGGCGACTTTGCCCCAGCATTTT,CASRPGLATLPQHF
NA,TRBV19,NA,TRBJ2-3,TGTGCCAGTAGCCCGGAGAGCACAGATACGCAGTATTTT,CASSPESTDTQYF
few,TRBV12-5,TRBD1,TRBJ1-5,TGTGCTAGTGGTTCGGACAGGCAGCCCCAGCATTTT,CASGSDRQPQHF
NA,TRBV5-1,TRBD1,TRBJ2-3,TGCGCCAGCAGCTTACAGGGGGCTAAGGGTACAGATACGCAGTATTTT,CASSLQGAKGTDTQYF
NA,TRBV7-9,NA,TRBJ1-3,TGTGCCAGCAGCTTAGTATCAGGGGGAAACACCATATATTTT,CASSLVSGGNTIYF
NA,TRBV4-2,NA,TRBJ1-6,TGTGCCAGCAGCTTTGCGGGGTTGGATTCACCCCTCCACTTT,CASSFAGLDSPLHF
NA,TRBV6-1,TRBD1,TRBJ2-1,TGTGCCAGCAGTGAGACAGGGGGCTCCTGGGGTGAGCAGTTCTTC,CASSETGGSWGEQFF
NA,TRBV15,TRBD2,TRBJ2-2,TGTGCCACCAGCCCTCGGGGGGGGCAGGTCACCGGGGAGCTGTTTTTT,CATSPRGGQVTGELFF
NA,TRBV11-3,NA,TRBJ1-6,TGTGCCAGCAGCTACAGGCAGAATTCACCCCTCCACTTT,CASSYRQNSPLHF
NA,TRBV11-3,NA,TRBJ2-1,TGTGCCAGCAGCCCTAGGGGGACTATCGACCTCAATGAGCAGTTCTTC,CASSPRGTIDLNEQFF
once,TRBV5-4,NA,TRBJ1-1,TGTGCCAGCAGCACCAAATCGACAGTCACTGAAGCTTTCTTT,CASSTKSTVTEAFF
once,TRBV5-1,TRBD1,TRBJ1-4,TGCGCCAGCAGCTCCAGACAGGGGACTAATGAAAAACTGTTTTTT,CASSSRQGTNEKLFF
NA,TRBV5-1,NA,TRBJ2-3,TGCGCCAGCAGCTTGGGAGCGGGCGCTCTCACAGATACGCAGTATTTT,CASSLGAGALTDTQYF
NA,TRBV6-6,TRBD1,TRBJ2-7,TGTGCCAGCAGTGACGGACAGGCCGCCTACGAGCAGTACTTC,CASSDGQAAYEQYF
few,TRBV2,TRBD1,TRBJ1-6,TGTGCCGGAGGGACAGCTAGCTCCTATAATTCACCCCTCCACTTT,CAGGTASSYNSPLHF
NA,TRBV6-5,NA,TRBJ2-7,TGTGCCAGCAATTCACAGGGCCGACCCTACGAGCAGTACTTC,CASNSQGRPYEQYF
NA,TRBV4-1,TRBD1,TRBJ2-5,TGCGCCAGCAGCCCAGGGACAGGGGGTAGTCAAGAGACCCAGTACTTC,CASSPGTGGSQETQYF
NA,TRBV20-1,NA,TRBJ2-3,TGCAGTGCTGAGAGGGGGGATACGCAGTATTTT,CSAERGDTQYF
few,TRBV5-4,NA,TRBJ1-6,TGTGCCAGCAGCTTGGCAACCGCGAATTCACCCCTCCACTTT,CASSLATANSPLHF
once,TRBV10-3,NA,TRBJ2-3,TGTGCCATCAGCAGGACTGTTACTAGCACAGATACGCAGTATTTT,CAISRTVTSTDTQYF
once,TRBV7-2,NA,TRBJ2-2,TGTGCCAGCAGTTTACAGGGAACCGGGGAGCTGTTTTTT,CASSLQGTGELFF
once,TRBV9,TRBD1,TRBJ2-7,TGTGCCAGCAGCGTCTCGACAGGGGCCCCCTACGAGCAGTACTTC,CASSVSTGAPYEQYF
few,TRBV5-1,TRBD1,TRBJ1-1,TGCGCCAGCAGCCAAAGGGGGCCAGGAGGAACAGAAGGGAACACTGAAGCTTTCTTT,CASSQRGPGGTEGNTEAFF
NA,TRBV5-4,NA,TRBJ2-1,TGTGCCAGCAGCTCCCGAGGGAGCTCCTACAATGAGCAGTTCTTC,CASSSRGSSYNEQFF
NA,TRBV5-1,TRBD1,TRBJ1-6,TGCGCCAGCAGCCCAGACCAGACAGGGGCAGCGTCACCCCTCCACTTT,CASSPDQTGAASPLHF
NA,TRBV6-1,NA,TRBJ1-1,TGTGCCAGCAGGCGGGAAATGAACACTGAAGCTTTCTTT,CASRREMNTEAFF
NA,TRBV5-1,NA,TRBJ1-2,TGCGCCAGCAGCTTTGGCGGGGCTTCCTCCCTGAGGTATGGCTACACCTTC,CASSFGGASSLRYGYTF
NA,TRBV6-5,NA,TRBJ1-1,TGTGCCAGCTGGGACACAATGAACACTGAAGCTTTCTTT,CASWDTMNTEAFF
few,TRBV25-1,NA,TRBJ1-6,TGTGCCAGTCAACAGAGCTCCTATAATTCACCCCTCCACTTT,CASQQSSYNSPLHF